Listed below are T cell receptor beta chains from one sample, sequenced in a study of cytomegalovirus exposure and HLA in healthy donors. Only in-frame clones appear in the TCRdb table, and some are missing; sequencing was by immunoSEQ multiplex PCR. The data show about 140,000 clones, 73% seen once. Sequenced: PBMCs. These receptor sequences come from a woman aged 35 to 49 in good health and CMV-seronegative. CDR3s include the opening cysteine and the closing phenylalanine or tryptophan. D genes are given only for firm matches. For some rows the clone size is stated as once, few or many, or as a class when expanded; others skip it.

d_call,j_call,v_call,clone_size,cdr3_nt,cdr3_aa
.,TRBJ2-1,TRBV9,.,TGTGCCAGCAGCGGCGGAGGGTCCTACAATGAGCAGTTCTTC,CASSGGGSYNEQFF
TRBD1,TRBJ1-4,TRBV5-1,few,TGCGCCAGCAGCTTACAGGGGCTCAATGAAAAACTGTTTTTT,CASSLQGLNEKLFF
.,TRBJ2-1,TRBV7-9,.,TGTGCCAGCAGCTTAGCGCTGAGGCGTCCCTACAATGAGCAGTTCTTC,CASSLALRRPYNEQFF
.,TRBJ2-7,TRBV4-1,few,TGCGCCAGCAGCCAAGGTGCAGGGTCCTACGAGCAGTACTTC,CASSQGAGSYEQYF
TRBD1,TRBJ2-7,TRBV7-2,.,TGTGCCAGCAGCTTGGGGACAGGCATCTCCTACGAGCAGTACTTC,CASSLGTGISYEQYF
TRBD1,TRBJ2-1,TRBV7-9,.,TGTGCCAGCAGCTTCCGTGCCGGGCTGAACAGGGGATACAATGAGCAGTTCTTC,CASSFRAGLNRGYNEQFF
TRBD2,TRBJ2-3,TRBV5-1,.,TGCGCCAGTGCCGGACTAGCGGGGCCCACAGATACGCAGTATTTT,CASAGLAGPTDTQYF
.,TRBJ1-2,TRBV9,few,TGTGCCAGCACGCTCAGGGAAACTAACTATGGCTACACCTTC,CASTLRETNYGYTF
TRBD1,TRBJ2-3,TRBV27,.,TGTGCCAGCAGTTTTGGACAGGGCGGCGCAGATACGCAGTATTTT,CASSFGQGGADTQYF
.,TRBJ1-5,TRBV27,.,TGTGCCAGCAGTTTGACAGCTTATAGCAATCAGCCCCAGCATTTT,CASSLTAYSNQPQHF
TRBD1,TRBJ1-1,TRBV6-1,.,TGTGCCAGCAGCAACAGGGGGGAGAACACTGAAGCTTTCTTT,CASSNRGENTEAFF
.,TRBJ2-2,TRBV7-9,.,TGTGCCAGCAGCTTAGCGGAGCGGCACACCGGGGAGCTGTTTTTT,CASSLAERHTGELFF
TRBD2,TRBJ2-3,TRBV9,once,TGTGCCAGCAGCGTATTAGGACTAGCGGGGATCACGGATACGCAGTATTTT,CASSVLGLAGITDTQYF
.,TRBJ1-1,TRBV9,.,TGTGCCAGCAGCCAATCAGGGGTATTCACTGAAGCTTTCTTT,CASSQSGVFTEAFF
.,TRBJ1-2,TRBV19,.,TGTGCCAGTATAGGGGCGTCATACTATGGCTACACCTTC,CASIGASYYGYTF
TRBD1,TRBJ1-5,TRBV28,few,TGTGCCAGCAGCAACAGGACAGGGGGGAATCAGCCCCAGCATTTT,CASSNRTGGNQPQHF
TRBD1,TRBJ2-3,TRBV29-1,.,TGCAGCGTTTGGACAGGTCGGGTTCATACGCAGTATTTT,CSVWTGRVHTQYF
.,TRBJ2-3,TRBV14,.,TGTGCCAGCAGCTCAACAGGAGGGAGCACAGATACGCAGTATTTT,CASSSTGGSTDTQYF
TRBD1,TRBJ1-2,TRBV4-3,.,TGCGCCAGCAGCCCCTCCGCAGGGGGGCTCTATGGCTACACCTTC,CASSPSAGGLYGYTF
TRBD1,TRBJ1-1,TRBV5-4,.,TGTGCCAGCAGCTTCGGGGGGACAGGATTTGGAACTGAAGCTTCCTTT,CASSFGGTGFGTEASF
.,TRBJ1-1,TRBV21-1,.,TGTGCCAGCAGCACCTACCCAGGGCACCCTTTCTTT,CASSTYPGHPFF
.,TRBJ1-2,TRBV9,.,TGTGCCAGCAGCGTAGGGGTGACAGCCTATGGCTACACCTTC,CASSVGVTAYGYTF
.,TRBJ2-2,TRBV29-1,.,TGCAGCGTTGGAACAGGGTCGAACACCGGGGAGCTGTTTTTT,CSVGTGSNTGELFF
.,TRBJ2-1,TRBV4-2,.,TGTGCCAGCAGCCAAGAAGGGACAGAGCAGTTCTTC,CASSQEGTEQFF